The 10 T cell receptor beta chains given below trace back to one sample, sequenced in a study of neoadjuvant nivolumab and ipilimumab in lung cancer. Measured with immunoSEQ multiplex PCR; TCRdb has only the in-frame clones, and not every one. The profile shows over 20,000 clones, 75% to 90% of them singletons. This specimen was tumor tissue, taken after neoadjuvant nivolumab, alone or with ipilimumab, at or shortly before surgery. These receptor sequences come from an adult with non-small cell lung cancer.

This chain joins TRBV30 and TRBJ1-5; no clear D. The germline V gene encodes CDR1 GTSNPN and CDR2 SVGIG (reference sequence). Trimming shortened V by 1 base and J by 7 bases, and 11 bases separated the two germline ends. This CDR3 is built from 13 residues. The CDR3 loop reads CAWSEMGGQPQHF. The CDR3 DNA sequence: TGTGCCTGGAGTGAGATGGGTGGCCAGCCCCAGCATTTT.

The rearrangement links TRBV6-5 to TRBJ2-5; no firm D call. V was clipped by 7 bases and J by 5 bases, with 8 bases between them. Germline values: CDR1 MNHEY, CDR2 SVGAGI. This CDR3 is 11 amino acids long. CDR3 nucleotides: TGTGCCAGCATAAATATGGAGACCCAGTACTTC. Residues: CASINMETQYF.

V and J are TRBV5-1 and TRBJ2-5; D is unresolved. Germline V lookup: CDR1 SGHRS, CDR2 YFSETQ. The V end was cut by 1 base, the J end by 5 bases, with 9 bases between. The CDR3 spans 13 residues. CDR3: CASSLQPGETQYF. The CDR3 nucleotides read TGCGCCAGCAGCTTGCAGCCCGGGGAGACCCAGTACTTC.

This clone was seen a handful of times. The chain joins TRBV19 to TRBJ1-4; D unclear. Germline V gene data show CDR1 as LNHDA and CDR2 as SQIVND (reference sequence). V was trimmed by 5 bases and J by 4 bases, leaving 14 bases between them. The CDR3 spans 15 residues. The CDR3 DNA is TGTGCCAGTAGTCCCCGGACGGTTGGTAATGAAAAACTGTTTTTT. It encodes CASSPRTVGNEKLFF.

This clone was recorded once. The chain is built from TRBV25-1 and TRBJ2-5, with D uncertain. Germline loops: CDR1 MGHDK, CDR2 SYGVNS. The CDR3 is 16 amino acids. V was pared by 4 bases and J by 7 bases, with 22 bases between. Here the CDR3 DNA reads TGTGCCAGCAGTGCTACCTGGAGCATCAACGGCGGGACCCAGTACTTC. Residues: CASSATWSINGGTQYF.

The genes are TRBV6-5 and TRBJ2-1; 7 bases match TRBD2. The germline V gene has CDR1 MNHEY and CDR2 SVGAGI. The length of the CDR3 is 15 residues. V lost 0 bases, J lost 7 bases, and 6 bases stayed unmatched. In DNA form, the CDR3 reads TGTGCCAGCAGTTACTCGATTTTGGGGGGGAATGAGCAGTTCTTC. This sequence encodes CASSYSILGGNEQFF.

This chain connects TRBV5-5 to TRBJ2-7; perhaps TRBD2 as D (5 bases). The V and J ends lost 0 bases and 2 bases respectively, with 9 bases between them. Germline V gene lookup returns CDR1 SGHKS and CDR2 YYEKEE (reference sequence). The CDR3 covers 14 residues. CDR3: CASSLGGLTYEQYF. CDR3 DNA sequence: TGTGCCAGCAGCTTGGGCGGACTCACCTACGAGCAGTACTTC. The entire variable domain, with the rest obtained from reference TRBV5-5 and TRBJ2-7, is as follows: DAGVTQSPTHLIKTRGQQVTLRCSPISGHKSVSWYQQVLGQGPQFIFQYYEKEERGRGNFPDRFSARQFPNYSSELNVNALLLGDSALYLCASSLGGLTYEQYFGPGTRLTVT.

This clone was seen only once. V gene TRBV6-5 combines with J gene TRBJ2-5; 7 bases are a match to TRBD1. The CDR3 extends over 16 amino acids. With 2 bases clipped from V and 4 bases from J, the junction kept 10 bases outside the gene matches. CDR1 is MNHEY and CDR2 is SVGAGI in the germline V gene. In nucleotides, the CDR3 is TGTGCCAGCAGTTACCAAGGGGGCCGTCTTGGAGAGACCCAGTACTTC. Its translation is CASSYQGGRLGETQYF.

The CDR3 DNA reads as TGTGCCAGCAGTATTCAGGGGGACCGCGCCACTGAAGCTTTCTTT. Its translation is CASSIQGDRATEAFF. V gene TRBV6-5 combines with J gene TRBJ1-1, with 7 bases aligning to TRBD1. The germline V gene has CDR1 MNHEY and CDR2 SVGAGI. This CDR3 comprises 15 residues. Trimming at V came to 5 bases and at J to 4 bases, leaving 10 bases not matched to a gene.

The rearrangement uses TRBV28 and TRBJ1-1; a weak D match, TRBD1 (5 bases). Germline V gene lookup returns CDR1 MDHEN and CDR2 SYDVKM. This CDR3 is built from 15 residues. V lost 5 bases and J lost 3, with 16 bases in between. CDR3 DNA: TGTGCCAGCAGTACCCGGGGGAGATCCGACACTGAAGCTTTCTTT. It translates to CASSTRGRSDTEAFF.